This paragraph reports one T cell receptor beta chain. What it binds is not known. This sample stems from a study of T cell repertoires in cytomegalovirus infection. At the level of the study: CMV infection together with matching HLA type was indicated by public TCR beta signatures.

One entry per CDR3 protein, called by TCRdb with MiXCR from the reads. The profile shows about 600,000 distinct CDR3 sequences, approximately 24% of them singletons. Whole-study findings and limits: HLA-C-restricted CMV clonotypes gave the most frequent clonotype in two of eight donors. Using cumulative public TCR beta family frequency, the authors identified those who carried CMV together with the relevant HLA.

The receptor comes from a human donor in good health (CMV status not recorded). Some clones in this sample may be carry-over from other donors' samples. Material for sequencing was CD8+ T cells from PBMCs.

The CDR3 DNA reads TGTGCCATCCGGACAGAGAGATATGGCTACACCTTC. It translates to CAIRTERYGYTF. V is TRBV10-3 and J is TRBJ1-2; TRBD1 is a possible D gene (6 bases). This CDR3 has 12 residues. Trimming took 8 bases from V and 5 from J, leaving 12 bases between them. The germline V gene has CDR1 ENHRY and CDR2 SYGVKD.